The 11 T cell receptor beta chains below come from one sample, sequenced in a study of blood T cell repertoires in COVID-19. Assay: immunoSEQ multiplex PCR; the TCRdb copy retains only in-frame clones and omits some. The data show around 290,000 clones, approximately 89% seen once. Source material: PBMCs or T cells enriched from blood (not recorded which). All receptors come from a woman aged 18 to 35 who had recovered from COVID-19.

The genes are TRBV6-5 and TRBJ1-6; no firm D call. Trimming took off 7 bases at V and 7 bases at J, with 17 bases between the two ends. The CDR3 is made up of 15 amino acids. Germline CDR1 MNHEY, CDR2 SVGAGI. CDR3 sequence: CASTIMGVPNSPLHF. The CDR3 DNA sequence: TGTGCCAGCACCATAATGGGAGTCCCCAATTCACCCCTCCACTTT.

The rearrangement joins TRBV5-8 to TRBJ2-7; D is perhaps TRBD2 (5 bases). Germline V gene lookup returns CDR1 SGHTS and CDR2 YDEGEE. The CDR3 length is 15 residues. V shed 0 bases and J shed 4 bases, with 14 bases lying between them. In nucleotides, the CDR3 is TGTGCCAGCAGCTTGGCACGCGGGTTTGGTTACGAGCAGTACTTC. Residues: CASSLARGFGYEQYF.

V usage is TRBV9 and J usage is TRBJ2-2; 8 nucleotides agree with TRBD2. Germline CDR1 reads SGDLS; CDR2 reads YYNGEE. This CDR3 contains 17 residues. V shed 0 bases and J 6 bases; nucleotides not matched to a gene: 10. This CDR3 is CASSVAASGRLAGELFF. CDR3 bases: TGTGCCAGCAGCGTAGCGGCAAGCGGGAGACTGGCCGGGGAGCTGTTTTTT.

This sequence joins TRBV3-1 (or the pseudogene TRBV3-2) and TRBJ1-2; 10 nucleotides agree with TRBD1. Trimming removed 4 bases from V and 6 bases from J; junction bases left unmatched: 2. In germline, CDR1 is LGHDT, CDR2 YNNKEL (reference sequence). CDR3 size: 13 residues. CDR3 region: CASSPGQGNGYTF. CDR3 DNA sequence: TGTGCCAGCAGCCCGGGACAGGGGAATGGCTACACCTTC.

J is TRBJ2-3 and V is TRBV5-6, with TRBD2 identical over 10 bases. The CDR3 runs 17 residues. V lost 4 bases to trimming and J lost 2 bases; unmatched junction nucleotides: 10. From germline, CDR1 is SGHDT and CDR2 YYEEEE. For the CDR3, the DNA is TGTGCCAGCAGCGAGGGGCCTAGCGGGGGATTCACAGATACGCAGTATTTT. Protein sequence: CASSEGPSGGFTDTQYF. The full variable domain, in which reference TRBV5-6 and TRBJ2-3 provide the parts outside the CDR3, is DAGVTQSPTHLIKTRGQQVTLRCSPKSGHDTVSWYQQALGQGPQFIFQYYEEEERQRGNFPDRFSGHQFPNYSSELNVNALLLGDSALYLCASSEGPSGGFTDTQYFGPGTRLTVL.

V is TRBV4-1 and J is TRBJ2-3, with D possibly being TRBD2 (5 bases). Per germline, CDR1 MGHRA and CDR2 YSYEKL. The CDR3 loop spans 18 amino acids. The V and J ends lost 0 bases and 0 bases respectively, with 16 bases between them. CDR3 DNA sequence: TGCGCCAGCAGCCAAGATTTTCAGGCCAGCGGTAGCACAGATACGCAGTATTTT. It translates to CASSQDFQASGSTDTQYF.

This CDR3 is CASRPQTSADYNEQFF. The CDR3 DNA sequence: TGTGCCAGCAGACCCCAAACTAGCGCAGACTACAATGAGCAGTTCTTC. The chain links TRBV27 to TRBJ2-1; 7 positions agree with TRBD2. CDR1 and CDR2 from the germline V gene are MNHEY and SMNVEV (reference sequence). The CDR3 totals 16 residues. Trimming cost V 6 bases and J 3 bases; bases outside gene matches: 11.

V is TRBV15 and J is TRBJ2-7; 11 bases match TRBD2. Trimming removed 0 bases from V and 4 bases from J; junction bases left unmatched: 11. Per the germline V gene, CDR1 is LNHNV and CDR2 is YYDKDF (reference sequence). This CDR3 region has 18 residues. In nucleotides, the CDR3 is TGTGCCACCAGCAGAGATATCGGGCTAGCGGGAGGCAGGTACGAGCAGTACTTC. This codes for CATSRDIGLAGGRYEQYF. The full variable domain, its missing parts supplied by reference TRBV15 and TRBJ2-7, is DAMVIQNPRYQVTQFGKPVTLSCSQTLNHNVMYWYQQKSSQAPKLLFHYYDKDFNNEADTPDNFQSRRPNTSFCFLDIRSPGLGDTAMYLCATSRDIGLAGGRYEQYFGPGTRLTVT.

The V gene is TRBV28, the J gene TRBJ1-5; TRBD1 is a possible D gene (6 bases). Germline CDR1 reads MDHEN; CDR2 reads SYDVKM. The CDR3 is 14 amino acids. V lost 8 bases and J 3 bases, leaving 14 bases between the germline ends. The CDR3 sequence: CASEGGVANQPQHF. The DNA for the CDR3 is TGTGCCAGCGAGGGGGGGGTGGCCAATCAGCCCCAGCATTTT.

V gene TRBV4-1 combines with J gene TRBJ2-5; D is possibly TRBD1 (6 bases). Between the trimmed V and J ends, which lost 2 bases and 1 base, there was a span of 11 bases. CDR1 is MGHRA and CDR2 is YSYEKL in the germline V gene. The CDR3 contains 15 residues. CDR3 nucleotides: TGCGCCAGCAGCCAACCCCTGGGGGCCCAAGAGACCCAGTACTTC. Its translation: CASSQPLGAQETQYF.

CDR3 sequence (DNA): TGTGCCAGCAGCCCCGAGGGAGGGGGACTAGCCTTCGAGCAGTACTTC. The encoded protein is CASSPEGGGLAFEQYF. J is TRBJ2-7 and V is TRBV3-1 (or the pseudogene TRBV3-2), with 9 bases aligning to TRBD2. This CDR3 is built from 16 residues. V gave up 4 bases and J gave up 6 bases; unmatched junction bases: 13. Germline loops: CDR1 LGHDT, CDR2 YNNKEL (reference sequence).